The 7 T cell receptor beta chains below were found in one sample sequenced in a study of blood T cell repertoires in COVID-19. Method: immunoSEQ multiplex PCR; TCRdb's copy keeps in-frame clones and lacks some. The sample comprises 150,000 to 200,000 clones, 85% to 90% of which are singletons, and roughly 3.6% rests with the top ten. The sequencing input was peripheral blood. These receptors all come from a young man with active or convalescent COVID-19.

The CDR3 here is CASSLGGGGTEAFF. The CDR3 DNA reads TGTGCCAGCAGCTTAGGAGGCGGGGGGACTGAAGCTTTCTTT. The gene calls are TRBV7-9 and TRBJ1-1; D might be TRBD1 (5 bases). With 1 base removed from V and 5 bases from J, the gap between germline ends came to 11 bases. Germline-derived CDR1 and CDR2 are SEHNR and FQNEAQ (reference sequence). The CDR3 sequence is 14 residues long.

The chain is built from TRBV18 and TRBJ2-1, with 10 bases fitting TRBD1. The CDR3 spans 15 residues. In germline, CDR1 is KGHSH, CDR2 LQKENI. V lost 3 bases and J lost 3; bases outside the gene matches: 2. CDR3 region: CASSPTGGLYNEQFF. The CDR3 DNA reads as TGTGCCAGCTCACCGACAGGGGGCCTCTACAATGAGCAGTTCTTC. Variable domain in full (rest from reference TRBV18 and TRBJ2-1): NAGVMQNPRHLVRRRGQEARLRCSPMKGHSHVYWYRQLPEEGLKFMVYLQKENIIDESGMPKERFSAEFPKEGPSILRIQQVVRGDSAAYFCASSPTGGLYNEQFFGPGTRLTVL.

This clone was observed many times. The chain joins TRBV30 to TRBJ1-5; 7 positions agree with TRBD1. The length of the CDR3 is 14 residues. Losses at the gene ends were 0 bases for V and 5 bases for J; bases not matched to a gene: 4. Germline CDR1 is GTSNPN and CDR2 is SVGIG (reference sequence). The CDR3 loop is CAWSVLQGHQPQHF. The CDR3 region has the DNA TGTGCCTGGAGTGTATTACAGGGGCATCAGCCCCAGCATTTT.

This rearrangement joins TRBV28 to TRBJ1-2, with D maybe TRBD1 (5 bases). CDR1 MDHEN and CDR2 SYDVKM come from the germline V gene. The CDR3 covers 17 residues. V lost 6 bases to trimming and J lost 0 bases, with 20 bases between them. CDR3 coding DNA: TGTGCCAGCAGCCCATCCTTCAGGGCCCCATCTAACTATGGCTACACCTTC. Residues: CASSPSFRAPSNYGYTF.

V usage is TRBV7-9 and J usage is TRBJ1-1; no clear D. Germline values: CDR1 SEHNR, CDR2 FQNEAQ (reference sequence). Trimming stripped 10 bases from V and 5 bases from J, with 14 bases between. The CDR3 is 12 amino acids. CDR3: CAIKSGGTEAFF. CDR3 coding DNA: TGTGCCATTAAAAGCGGTGGGACTGAAGCTTTCTTT. The entire variable domain, with the rest obtained from reference TRBV7-9 and TRBJ1-1, is as follows: DTGVSQNPRHKITKRGQNVTFRCDPISEHNRLYWYRQTLGQGPEFLTYFQNEAQLEKSRLLSDRFSAERPKGSFSTLEIQRTEQGDSAMYLCAIKSGGTEAFFGQGTRLTVV.

The chain recombines TRBV5-4 with TRBJ2-5; D is uncertain. Germline loops: CDR1 SGHNT, CDR2 YYREEE (reference sequence). Between the trimmed V and J ends, which lost 5 bases and 3 bases, there was a span of 5 bases. This CDR3 has 11 residues. Here the CDR3 reads CASRTEETQYF. Written as DNA, the CDR3 is TGTGCCAGCAGGACTGAAGAGACCCAGTACTTC.

This sequence joins TRBV15 and TRBJ1-1; 9 bases agree with TRBD1. Trimming at V came to 2 bases and at J to 0 bases, leaving 7 bases not matched to a gene. Looked up from germline, CDR1 is LNHNV and CDR2 is YYDKDF (reference sequence). CDR3 length: 17 amino acids. The CDR3 protein is CATSRPTGGRMNTEAFF. For the CDR3, the DNA is TGTGCCACCAGCAGACCTACAGGGGGCCGTATGAACACTGAAGCTTTCTTT.